These 22 T cell receptor beta chains were sequenced from one sample in a study of cytomegalovirus exposure and HLA in healthy donors. 13 Jbeta primers and 60 Vbeta primers were used for the PCR. Data came from immunoSEQ multiplex PCR; TCRdb stores just in-frame clones and leaves some out. This sample's table has about 150,000 clones. Sequencing was done on a sample of PBMCs. The receptors were sampled from a man younger than 45 in good health and CMV-seronegative.

V is TRBV12-5 and J is TRBJ1-1; the D gene is possibly TRBD1 (6 bases). In germline, CDR1 is LGHNT, CDR2 FRNRAP. V lost 3 bases and J lost 8, with 25 bases in between. The length of the CDR3 is 17 residues. CDR3 sequence (DNA): TGTGCTAGTGGTTTTGGGGCGTACAGGGTAATGGGAATAGAAGCTTTCTTT. This codes for CASGFGAYRVMGIEAFF.

The chain has TRBV7-2 and TRBJ2-3; TRBD2 might be the D (5 bases). Between the trimmed V and J ends, which lost 4 bases and 3 bases, there was a span of 11 bases. The CDR3 totals 14 residues. CDR1 and CDR2 (germline): SGHTA, FQGNSA. In DNA form, the CDR3 reads TGTGCCAGCAGCTCACTAGTTTCTACAGATACGCAGTATTTT. Translated: CASSSLVSTDTQYF.

The chain carries TRBV10-2 and TRBJ2-7; D not certain. Trimming took off 8 bases at V and 3 bases at J, with 8 bases between the two ends. Germline CDR1 reads WSHSY; CDR2 reads SAAADI. This CDR3 spans 11 amino acids. Written as DNA, the CDR3 is TGCGCCAGCTCTTCAGGCTACGAGCAGTACTTC. Its protein is CASSSGYEQYF.

The CDR3 region has the DNA TGTGCCAGCAGCGTTACAACAGATACGCAGTATTTT. It is translated as CASSVTTDTQYF. This chain joins TRBV7-9 and TRBJ2-3; no clear D gene. The germline V gene has CDR1 SEHNR and CDR2 FQNEAQ (reference sequence). The CDR3 spans 12 residues. V was pared by 5 bases and J by 3 bases, with 6 bases between.

The chain joins TRBV5-1 to TRBJ2-6; a possible D gene is TRBD1 (6 bases). Per germline, CDR1 SGHRS and CDR2 YFSETQ. This CDR3 contains 18 residues. V lost 0 bases and J lost 2, with 15 bases in between. The CDR3 spells CASSLGPRGIAGANVLTF. CDR3 nucleotide sequence: TGCGCCAGCAGCTTGGGGCCCAGGGGAATCGCTGGGGCCAACGTCCTGACTTTC.

The V and J genes are TRBV11-3 and TRBJ2-1, with D perhaps matching TRBD2 (5 bases). CDR1 is SGHNT, CDR2 YENEEA, per germline. This CDR3 is built from 18 residues. V gave up 1 base and J gave up 2 bases, with 18 bases separating them. The CDR3 bases are TGTGCCAGCAGCTTAGCCGGAGGTGGTGGAAAGGCCTACAATGAGCAGTTCTTC. Amino acid sequence: CASSLAGGGGKAYNEQFF.

The chain carries TRBV7-2 and TRBJ2-1, with D possibly matching TRBD2 (5 bases). V was shortened by 2 bases and J by 6 bases, with 11 bases between the two germline ends. The CDR3 extends over 14 amino acids. CDR1 is SGHTA, CDR2 FQGNSA, per germline. The CDR3 coding sequence is TGTGCCAGCAGCTTAACTAGTGTGGGCAATGAGCAGTTCTTC. This codes for CASSLTSVGNEQFF.

The chain carries TRBV7-9 and TRBJ1-2, with 7 bases that match TRBD1. There are 18 residues in the CDR3. Germline-derived CDR1 and CDR2 are SEHNR and FQNEAQ (reference sequence). With 5 bases clipped from V and 6 bases from J, the junction kept 21 bases outside the gene matches. DNA of the CDR3: TGTGCCAGCAGCCGTGAAACAGGGGATAGTCGCGATTATAATGGCTACACCTTC. Its translation: CASSRETGDSRDYNGYTF.

The chain recombines TRBV7-6 with TRBJ2-6, with 7 nucleotides matching TRBD2. Germline CDR1 and CDR2: SGHVS and FNYEAQ. V was clipped by 2 bases and J by 4 bases; unmatched bases: 5. The CDR3 totals 16 residues. DNA of the CDR3: TGTGCCAGCAGCTTATCGGGAGGTCTGGGGGCCAACGTCCTGACTTTC. The encoded protein is CASSLSGGLGANVLTF.

CDR3 sequence reads: CASSVLGTGGRDEQYF. The CDR3 DNA follows: TGTGCCAGCAGTGTACTCGGAACAGGGGGCAGGGACGAGCAGTACTTC. This chain links TRBV27 with TRBJ2-7; 9 bases fit TRBD1. The CDR3 has 16 residues. Trimming cost V 5 bases and J 5 bases; bases outside gene matches: 13. The V gene's germline CDR1 is MNHEY and CDR2 SMNVEV (reference sequence).

The genes are TRBV5-6 and TRBJ2-5; D may be TRBD2 (6 bases). V lost 2 bases to trimming and J lost 1 base, with 9 bases between them. The CDR3 consists of 14 residues. Per germline, CDR1 SGHDT and CDR2 YYEEEE. The CDR3 loop reads CASSFRETQETQYF. CDR3 nucleotide sequence: TGTGCCAGCAGCTTTCGGGAGACCCAAGAGACCCAGTACTTC.

The chain joins TRBV6-6 to TRBJ1-1; D is ambiguous. Germline assignment: CDR1 MNHNY and CDR2 SVGAGI (reference sequence). The CDR3 consists of 14 residues. The V gene lost 2 bases and the J gene lost 1 base, with 8 bases spanning the gap. Here the CDR3 reads CASSYNSPNTEAFF. Here the CDR3 DNA reads TGTGCCAGCAGTTACAATAGCCCGAACACTGAAGCTTTCTTT.

V usage is TRBV11-2 and J usage is TRBJ2-7, with 8 bases identical to TRBD1. The germline CDR1 and CDR2 sequences are SGHAT and FQNNGV. This CDR3 region has 16 residues. V was pared by 1 base and J by 3 bases, with 8 bases of the junction left unmatched. Here the CDR3 reads CASSLVSTGGIYEQYF. As DNA, the CDR3 is TGTGCCAGCAGCTTAGTCTCTACAGGGGGTATCTACGAGCAGTACTTC.

The chain links TRBV6-1 to TRBJ1-2; the D gene is possibly TRBD1 (5 bases). Between the trimmed V and J ends, which lost 0 bases and 3 bases, there was a span of 8 bases. CDR1 is MNHNS, CDR2 SASEGT, per germline. CDR3 length: 14 residues. CDR3 in DNA: TGTGCCAGCAGTGAAGCATCAGGGTACTATGGCTACACCTTC. Translation: CASSEASGYYGYTF.

The chain carries TRBV9 and TRBJ1-1, with 7 bases fitting TRBD1. Germline V CDR1 and CDR2: SGDLS, YYNGEE. The CDR3 contains 13 residues. The V gene end was trimmed by 3 bases and the J gene end by 5 bases; junction bases not matched to a gene: 4. CDR3: CASSAGGRTEAFF. Written as DNA, the CDR3 is TGTGCCAGCAGCGCAGGGGGGAGGACTGAAGCTTTCTTT.

The rearrangement links TRBV5-1 to TRBJ2-5, with D perhaps TRBD2 (6 bases). V lost 1 base and J lost 2, with 12 bases in between. Germline V CDR1 and CDR2: SGHRS, YFSETQ. The CDR3 length is 15 residues. This CDR3 is CASSLSAGRQETQYF. CDR3 bases: TGCGCCAGCAGCTTGTCGGCAGGGAGGCAAGAGACCCAGTACTTC.

This chain connects TRBV11-2 to TRBJ2-5; 7 bases align to TRBD1. V shed 5 bases, J shed 2 bases, and the junction held 2 bases outside the gene matches. The CDR3 contains 13 residues. The germline V gene has CDR1 SGHAT and CDR2 FQNNGV. As DNA, the CDR3 is TGTGCCAGCAGCCCGGGACAGCAAGAGACCCAGTACTTC. Protein sequence: CASSPGQQETQYF.

V usage is TRBV29-1 and J usage is TRBJ2-1; 9 bases line up with TRBD2. CDR1 and CDR2 from the germline V gene are SQVTM and ANQGSEA. With V trimmed by 5 bases and J by 4 bases, 15 bases remained unmatched. The CDR3 runs to 17 residues. The CDR3 reads CSVPATGSGRIYNEQFF. CDR3 nucleotide sequence: TGCAGCGTTCCCGCGACAGGTAGCGGGAGAATTTACAATGAGCAGTTCTTC.

J is TRBJ2-7 and V is TRBV29-1, with D uncertain. Germline-derived CDR1 and CDR2 are SQVTM and ANQGSEA. Trimming shortened V by 0 bases and J by 3 bases, and 3 bases separated the two germline ends. The CDR3 runs 11 residues. The CDR3 spells CSVEDSYEQYF. For the CDR3, the DNA is TGCAGCGTTGAAGACAGCTACGAGCAGTACTTC.

CDR3 DNA sequence: TGTGCCAGCAGTCCGGGACAGGGAAGCACTGAAGCTTTCTTT. It encodes CASSPGQGSTEAFF. This chain links TRBV7-3 with TRBJ1-1; 9 bases match TRBD1. The V gene end was trimmed by 6 bases and the J gene end by 4 bases; junction bases not matched to a gene: 6. The germline V gene has CDR1 SGHTA and CDR2 FQGTGA. The CDR3 has 14 residues.

The rearrangement joins TRBV11-3 to TRBJ2-2; D is perhaps TRBD1 (6 bases). Germline-derived CDR1 and CDR2 are SGHNT and YENEEA. The V gene lost 5 bases and the J gene lost 2 bases, with 12 bases spanning the gap. The CDR3 is 15 amino acids. The CDR3 sequence is CASSLKGHNTGELFF. The CDR3 DNA is TGTGCCAGCAGCCTAAAGGGACACAACACCGGGGAGCTGTTTTTT.

The J gene is TRBJ1-1, the V gene TRBV19, with D tentatively TRBD1 (5 bases). Germline V gene data show CDR1 as LNHDA and CDR2 as SQIVND (reference sequence). With 8 bases removed from V and 6 bases from J, the gap between germline ends came to 22 bases. The CDR3 is 15 residues long. CDR3 sequence: CASSPGPGGFPEAFF. The CDR3 DNA follows: TGTGCCAGTTCACCGGGGCCTGGAGGGTTCCCTGAAGCTTTCTTT. The full variable domain, with the rest looked up from reference TRBV19 and TRBJ1-1, is DGGITQSPKYLFRKEGQNVTLSCEQNLNHDAMYWYRQDPGQGLRLIYYSQIVNDFQKGDIAEGYSVSREKKESFPLTVTSAQKNPTAFYLCASSPGPGGFPEAFFGQGTRLTVV.